This entry lists 17 T cell receptor beta chains sequenced from one sample in a study of blood T cell repertoires in COVID-19. Clones were read by immunoSEQ multiplex PCR, and TCRdb kept only the in-frame ones, dropping some. The profile shows roughly 100,000 clones, approximately 80% of them singletons. The sequencing input was peripheral blood. The receptors stem from a woman between 65 and 79 years old with acute or convalescent COVID-19.

The genes are TRBV11-2 and TRBJ1-2, with D perhaps matching TRBD1 (5 bases). CDR1 is SGHAT, CDR2 FQNNGV, per germline. CDR3 length: 14 residues. V lost 0 bases, J lost 7 bases, and 12 bases lay in between. The CDR3 DNA follows: TGTGCCAGCAGCTTAGAGGCCCTAGGGGCTGGCTACACCTTC. Amino acids: CASSLEALGAGYTF.

The chain joins TRBV19 to TRBJ2-3, with TRBD2 matching over 9 bases. The CDR3 covers 16 residues. J was trimmed by 4 bases and V by 4 bases; bases with no gene match: 9. Per germline, CDR1 LNHDA and CDR2 SQIVND (reference sequence). The CDR3 region has the DNA TGTGCCAGTAGTAGAAGACTAGCGGTTTTTCCAGATACGCAGTATTTT. As protein: CASSRRLAVFPDTQYF.

This chain joins TRBV19 and TRBJ1-5; unclear D gene. The CDR3 is 19 residues long. Trimming left V 4 bases short and J 1 base short, with 23 bases between. Germline-derived CDR1 and CDR2 are LNHDA and SQIVND (reference sequence). The CDR3 DNA is TGTGCCAGTAGTAAACATAACCGCGACATTTTGGCGAGCAATCAGCCCCAGCATTTT. It is translated as CASSKHNRDILASNQPQHF.

The rearrangement uses TRBV9 and TRBJ1-5, with a possible D match to TRBD1 (6 bases). Trimming pared 0 bases from V and 6 bases from J, leaving 10 bases between. The germline CDR1 and CDR2 sequences are SGDLS and YYNGEE. The CDR3 totals 14 residues. CDR3 DNA sequence: TGTGCCAGCAGCGTAGGGGGGGGCTTTCAGCCCCAGCATTTT. Encoded protein: CASSVGGGFQPQHF. Variable domain in full (rest from reference TRBV9 and TRBJ1-5): DSGVTQTPKHLITATGQRVTLRCSPRSGDLSVYWYQQSLDQGLQFLIQYYNGEERAKGNILERFSAQQFPDLHSELNLSSLELGDSALYFCASSVGGGFQPQHFGDGTRLSIL.

The chain joins TRBV9 to TRBJ2-2, with D perhaps TRBD2 (5 bases). This CDR3 has 14 amino acids. Germline V CDR1 and CDR2: SGDLS, YYNGEE. V lost 5 bases and J lost 7, with 15 bases in between. The CDR3 bases are TGTGCCAGCAGAGCTGGAGAGGGCGTCGGGGAGCTGTTTTTT. Amino acids: CASRAGEGVGELFF.

The CDR3 here is CARRYDRGKTGHQPQHF. Written as DNA, the CDR3 is TGTGCCAGAAGATACGACAGGGGGAAGACTGGCCATCAGCCCCAGCATTTT. This chain joins TRBV5-3 and TRBJ1-5; 9 bases fit TRBD1. TRBV5-3 is an open reading frame, and its role is uncertain. The V segment lost 5 bases and the J segment 5 bases; nucleotides outside the gene matches: 14. The CDR3 length is 17 residues.

This CDR3 reads CASSLGHSYEQFF. The CDR3 DNA reads TGTGCCAGCAGCTTAGGACATTCTTATGAGCAGTTCTTC. The V gene is TRBV7-2, the J gene TRBJ2-1; D unclear. Trimming took 1 base from V and 8 from J, leaving 9 bases between them. CDR3 length equals 13 residues. From germline, CDR1 is SGHTA and CDR2 FQGNSA.

The V and J genes are TRBV5-1 and TRBJ1-2; D perhaps matches TRBD1 (6 bases). From germline, CDR1 is SGHRS and CDR2 YFSETQ. This CDR3 contains 16 residues. Trimming took off 3 bases at V and 1 base at J, with 16 bases between the two ends. For the CDR3, the DNA is TGCGCCAGCAGCTCCGGAGGGGGGGCTTATAACTATGGCTACACCTTC. This translates into CASSSGGGAYNYGYTF.

The chain recombines TRBV6-5 with TRBJ1-1; 7 bases align to TRBD1. The germline gives CDR1 MNHEY, CDR2 SVGAGI. CDR3 length: 14 amino acids. The J segment lost 5 bases and the V segment lost 4 bases, leaving 7 bases of the junction unmatched. CDR3 DNA: TGTGCCAGCAGTTCTACAGGGGTAGGGACTGAAGCTTTCTTT. Translating it yields CASSSTGVGTEAFF.

The chain recombines TRBV11-2 with TRBJ2-7; 7 bases align to TRBD2. Germline V lookup: CDR1 SGHAT, CDR2 FQNNGV. V shed 8 bases, J shed 1 base, and the junction held 2 bases outside the gene matches. The CDR3 totals 12 residues. The CDR3 reads CASRRESYEQYF. CDR3 sequence (DNA): TGTGCCAGCCGGCGGGAGTCCTACGAGCAGTACTTC.

This clone has more than one count but fewer than ten. The chain carries TRBV5-8 and TRBJ1-5; D might be TRBD1 (6 bases). Germline CDR1 is SGHTS and CDR2 is YDEGEE. With 7 bases removed from V and 6 bases from J, the gap between germline ends came to 29 bases. This CDR3 spans 18 amino acids. The CDR3 DNA follows: TGTGCCAGCGAGCCCTCGGTCAGGGGCGCGATCGGGATTCAGCCCCAGCATTTT. Protein: CASEPSVRGAIGIQPQHF.

This clone has a single count. The DNA of the CDR3 is TGCGCCAGCAGCCGCCCGGGGACAGATACGCAGTATTTT. Encoded protein: CASSRPGTDTQYF. The gene calls are TRBV5-1 and TRBJ2-3; a possible D gene is TRBD2 (5 bases). CDR1 is SGHRS and CDR2 is YFSETQ in the germline V gene. The CDR3 runs 13 residues. Trimming removed 4 bases at V and 3 bases at J, with 9 bases between. Variable domain in full (rest from reference TRBV5-1 and TRBJ2-3): KAGVTQTPRYLIKTRGQQVTLSCSPISGHRSVSWYQQTPGQGLQFLFEYFSETQRNKGNFPGRFSGRQFSNSRSEMNVSTLELGDSALYLCASSRPGTDTQYFGPGTRLTVL.

This chain connects TRBV5-6 to TRBJ2-5; no reliable D call. The CDR3 spans 13 residues. V was cut by 5 bases and J by 2 bases, with 10 bases left in between. Per the germline V gene, CDR1 is SGHDT and CDR2 is YYEEEE. CDR3 in DNA: TGTGCCAGCAGGATGAACTTTCAAGAGACCCAGTACTTC. Protein product: CASRMNFQETQYF. Supplemented by reference TRBV5-6 and TRBJ2-5, the full variable domain reads DAGVTQSPTHLIKTRGQQVTLRCSPKSGHDTVSWYQQALGQGPQFIFQYYEEEERQRGNFPDRFSGHQFPNYSSELNVNALLLGDSALYLCASRMNFQETQYFGPGTRLLVL.

V is TRBV4-1 and J is TRBJ1-3, with 9 bases that match TRBD1. CDR1 is MGHRA and CDR2 is YSYEKL in the germline V gene. V lost 4 bases and J lost 3; bases outside the gene matches: 7. The CDR3 is made up of 16 amino acids. The CDR3 sequence: CASSRDRAQGGNTIYF. The CDR3 coding sequence is TGCGCCAGCAGCCGGGACAGGGCGCAGGGTGGAAACACCATATATTTT.

The V gene is TRBV29-1, the J gene TRBJ1-2, with D hard to call. Trimming removed 2 bases from V and 2 bases from J, with 6 bases in between. The CDR3 spans 12 residues. Germline assignment: CDR1 SQVTM and CDR2 ANQGSEA. The chain's CDR3 is CSVEPSNYGYTF. CDR3 coding DNA: TGCAGCGTTGAACCGAGCAACTATGGCTACACCTTC.

This chain connects TRBV28 to TRBJ2-7, with D possibly matching TRBD1 (6 bases). Germline-derived CDR1 and CDR2 are MDHEN and SYDVKM. The V end was cut by 7 bases, the J end by 2 bases, with 18 bases between. The CDR3 has 15 residues. CDR3 protein: CASTTSWTDPYEQYF. As DNA, the CDR3 is TGTGCCAGCACCACTTCCTGGACAGACCCCTACGAGCAGTACTTC.

The chain employs TRBV9 and TRBJ1-1; D remains unclear. The CDR3 has 13 amino acids. CDR1 and CDR2 (germline): SGDLS, YYNGEE. V lost 0 bases and J 4 bases, leaving 7 bases between the germline ends. The CDR3 nucleotides are TGTGCCAGCAGCGTAGATGGGAGCACTGAAGCTTTCTTT. This sequence encodes CASSVDGSTEAFF.